This TCR beta chain was found in a study of cytomegalovirus exposure and HLA in healthy donors. Study conclusions and caveats: In a later analysis, TCR beta V- and J-gene trimming was associated with a missense DCLRE1C variant. An analysis that came later showed most CMV-associated TCR beta chains appearing HLA-restricted.

It was with 60 Vbeta and 13 Jbeta primers that the PCR ran. Only in-frame clones appear in the TCRdb table, and some are missing; sequencing was by immunoSEQ multiplex PCR. The table includes about 140,000 clones, around three quarters detected once. The V and J ends lost 0 bases and 5 bases respectively, with 13 bases between them. Germline lookup yields CDR1 SGHTA and CDR2 FQGNSA. The CDR3 length is 15 residues. A note on this clone: The antigen remains unidentified.

The origin of this receptor is a man aged 35 to 55 in good health and CMV-seropositive. This chain links TRBV7-2 with TRBJ1-1; D gene uncertain. Source material: PBMCs. The CDR3 region has the DNA TGTGCCAGCAGCTTAGCGTGGGGAGGGTTGACTGAAGCTTTCTTT. Its translation is CASSLAWGGLTEAFF.